This TCR beta chain was sequenced in a study of Tregs in tolerant kidney transplant recipients. Study-wide findings and caveats: For some patients, primers changed over time, blocking nucleotide-level comparison.

Losses at the gene ends were 6 bases for V and 3 bases for J; bases not matched to a gene: 5. The CDR3 is 15 amino acids. Germline CDR1 reads SGHRS; CDR2 reads YFSETQ. With respect to this clone: What it binds is not known. Coverage ceases 3 residues before the CDR3 finishes, and the germline J gene fills in the end.

Clones were sequenced by immunoSEQ multiplex PCR, and TCRdb holds only the in-frame ones, with some missing. This sample's table has some 52,000 clones. Sample: CD4+ T cells from blood, taken before the transplant. V is TRBV5-1 and J is TRBJ2-1; TRBD2 matches at 11 bases. The receptor was isolated from a human donor who received a combined kidney and bone marrow transplant. The CDR3 here is CASTSSGGLYNEQFF. The DNA read from the CDR3 is TGCGCCAGCACCTCTAGCGGGGGGCTCTACAATGAG.